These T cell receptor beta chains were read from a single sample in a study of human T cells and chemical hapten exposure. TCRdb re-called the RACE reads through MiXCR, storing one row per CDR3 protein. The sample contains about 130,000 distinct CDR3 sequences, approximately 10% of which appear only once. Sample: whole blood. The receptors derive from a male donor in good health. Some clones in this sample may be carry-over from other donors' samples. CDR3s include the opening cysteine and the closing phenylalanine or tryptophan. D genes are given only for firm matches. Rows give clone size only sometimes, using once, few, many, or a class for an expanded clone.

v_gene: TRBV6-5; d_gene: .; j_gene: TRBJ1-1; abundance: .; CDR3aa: CASRITSSGPNTEAFF
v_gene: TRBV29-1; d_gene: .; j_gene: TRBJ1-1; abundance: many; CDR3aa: CSVVVGLAEAFF
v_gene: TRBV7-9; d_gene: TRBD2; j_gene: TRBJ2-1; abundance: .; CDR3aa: CASNKPGTSDYNEQFF
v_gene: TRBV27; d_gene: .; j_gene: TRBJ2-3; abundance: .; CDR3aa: CASSLRNPGRGSDTQYF
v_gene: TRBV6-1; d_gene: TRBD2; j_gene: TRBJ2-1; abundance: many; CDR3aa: CASRGAGGRNEQFF
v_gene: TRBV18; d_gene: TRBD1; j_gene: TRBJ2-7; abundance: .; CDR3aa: CASSRPFKGQSYEQYF
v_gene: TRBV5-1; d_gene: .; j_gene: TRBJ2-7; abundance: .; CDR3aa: CASSPENAYEQYF
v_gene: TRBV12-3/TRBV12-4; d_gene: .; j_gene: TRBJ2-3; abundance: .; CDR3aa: CASETGGADTQYF
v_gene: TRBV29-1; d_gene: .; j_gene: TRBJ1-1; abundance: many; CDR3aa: CSVKGVGTEAFF
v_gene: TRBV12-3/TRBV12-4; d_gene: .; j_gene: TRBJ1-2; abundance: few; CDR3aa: CASRDSYGYTF
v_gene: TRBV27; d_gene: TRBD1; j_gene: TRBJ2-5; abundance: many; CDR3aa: CASTEQGEEKGTQYF
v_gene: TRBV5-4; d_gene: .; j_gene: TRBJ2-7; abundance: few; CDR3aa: CASSLGTAPREQYF
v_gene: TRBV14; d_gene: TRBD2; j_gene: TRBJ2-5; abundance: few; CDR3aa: CASSQGGLAQETQYF
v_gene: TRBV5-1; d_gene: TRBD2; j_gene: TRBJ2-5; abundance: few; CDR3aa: CASSLVAGGKETQYF
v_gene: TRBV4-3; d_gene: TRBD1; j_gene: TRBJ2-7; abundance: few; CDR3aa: CASSQDSQLTGGLYEQYF
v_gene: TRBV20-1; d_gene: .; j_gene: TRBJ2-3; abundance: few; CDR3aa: CSARRQSSTDTQYF